These T cell receptor beta chains were read from a single sample in a study of blood T cell repertoires in COVID-19. Produced via immunoSEQ multiplex PCR; TCRdb's table is partial and in-frame only. The sample yields some 150,000 clones, roughly 84% seen once. The source material was peripheral blood. The receptors here all came from a human donor in a cohort sampled during active COVID-19. Both conserved end residues are part of each CDR3.

V gene	J gene	CDR3 protein
TRBV11-2	TRBJ2-6	CASSRGSNRVGGANVLTF
TRBV18	TRBJ2-2	CASSPVPSRGANTGELFF
TRBV18	TRBJ2-1	CASSRPSGGPSYNEQFF
TRBV5-1	TRBJ2-3	CASSSNFGGVGTQYF
TRBV15	TRBJ2-2	CATSRGGTGELFF
TRBV5-1	TRBJ2-3	CASSLVGQGTDTQYF
TRBV10-3	TRBJ2-3	CAIKTSGGSTDTQYF
TRBV25-1	TRBJ1-5	CASSSGGGQPQHF
TRBV5-1	TRBJ2-7	CASSLPGGAHEQYF
TRBV7-9	TRBJ2-7	CASSRQGAKYSYEQYF
TRBV28	TRBJ1-5	CASSKDRRNQPQHF
TRBV10-3	TRBJ2-4	CAISDTSGGINIQYF
TRBV5-1	TRBJ1-1	CASKTVIGNTEAFF
TRBV2	TRBJ2-7	CASSAGGRGYEQYF
TRBV24-1	TRBJ2-7	CATSDPDSRATEQYF
TRBV12-3/TRBV12-4	TRBJ2-1	CASTMPVYNEQFF
TRBV6-5	TRBJ2-5	CASRSPTGTQYF
TRBV10-2	TRBJ2-7	CASGERRGQATREQYF
TRBV3-1/TRBV3-2	TRBJ1-5	CASSQDSGRQPQHF
TRBV7-9	TRBJ2-2	CASSFAKNSAGELFF
TRBV14	TRBJ2-3	CASKGKTGRTDTQYF
TRBV9	TRBJ2-1	CASSAGTAYNEQFF
TRBV10-2	TRBJ1-4	CASSESTRGKLFF
TRBV2	TRBJ1-5	CASSRGENQPQHF
TRBV5-5	TRBJ1-2	CASSLTGGPNYGYTF
TRBV29-1	TRBJ1-2	CSVEREGSYGYTF
TRBV12-3/TRBV12-4	TRBJ2-7	CASSTGGSYEQYF
TRBV6-5	TRBJ1-2	CASNPFGAGGNGYTF
TRBV4-2	TRBJ2-7	CASSQEGPGQGREQYF
TRBV5-1	TRBJ2-2	CASSSGTHIDTGELFF
TRBV6-2/TRBV6-3	TRBJ1-1	CASSRNAGGGTEAFF
TRBV7-2	TRBJ2-7	CASSLVGSGDYEQYF
TRBV3-1/TRBV3-2	TRBJ2-7	CASSLSTSGGRLEQYF
TRBV6-5	TRBJ2-7	CASRTDSYEQYF
TRBV7-9	TRBJ1-1	CASSFTGGDTEAFF
TRBV6-2/TRBV6-3	TRBJ2-7	CASSPRNRGVREQYF